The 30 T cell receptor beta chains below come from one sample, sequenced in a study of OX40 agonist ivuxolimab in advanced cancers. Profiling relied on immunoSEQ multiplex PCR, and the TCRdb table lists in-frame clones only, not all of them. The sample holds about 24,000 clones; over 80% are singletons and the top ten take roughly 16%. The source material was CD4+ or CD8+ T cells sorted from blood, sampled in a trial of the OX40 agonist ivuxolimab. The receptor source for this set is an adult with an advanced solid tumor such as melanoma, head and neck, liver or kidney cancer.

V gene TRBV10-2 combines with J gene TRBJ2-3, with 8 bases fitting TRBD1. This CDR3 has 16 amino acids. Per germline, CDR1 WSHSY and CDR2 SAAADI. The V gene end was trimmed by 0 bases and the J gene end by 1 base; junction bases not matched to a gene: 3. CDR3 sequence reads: CASSESTGVGTDTQYF. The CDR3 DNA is TGCGCCAGCAGTGAGTCGACAGGGGTGGGCACAGATACGCAGTATTTT.

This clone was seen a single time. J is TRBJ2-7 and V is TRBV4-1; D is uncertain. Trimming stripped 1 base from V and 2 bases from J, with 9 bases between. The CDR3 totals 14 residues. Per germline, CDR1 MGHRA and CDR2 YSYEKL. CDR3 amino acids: CASSQGPTTYEQYF. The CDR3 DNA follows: TGCGCCAGCAGCCAAGGTCCTACCACCTACGAGCAGTACTTC.

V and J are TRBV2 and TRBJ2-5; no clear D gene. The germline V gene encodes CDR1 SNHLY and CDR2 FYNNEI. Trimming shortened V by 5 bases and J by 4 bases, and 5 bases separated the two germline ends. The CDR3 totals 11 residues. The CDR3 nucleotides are TGTGCCAGCAGTCTCCTAGAGACCCAGTACTTC. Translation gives CASSLLETQYF.

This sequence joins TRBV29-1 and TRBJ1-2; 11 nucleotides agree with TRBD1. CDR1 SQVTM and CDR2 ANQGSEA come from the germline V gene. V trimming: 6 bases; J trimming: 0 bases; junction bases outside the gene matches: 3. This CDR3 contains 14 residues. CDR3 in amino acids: CSVGTGGSNYGYTF. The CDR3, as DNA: TGCAGCGTGGGGACAGGGGGTTCTAACTATGGCTACACCTTC.

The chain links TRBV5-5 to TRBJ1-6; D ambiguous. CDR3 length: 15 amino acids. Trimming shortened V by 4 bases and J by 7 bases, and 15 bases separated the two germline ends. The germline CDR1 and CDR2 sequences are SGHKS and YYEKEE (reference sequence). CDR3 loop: CASSPTTAENSPLHF. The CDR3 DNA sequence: TGTGCCAGCAGCCCAACGACCGCGGAGAATTCACCCCTCCACTTT.

CDR3 protein: CASSDWGDNTGELFF. CDR3 sequence (DNA): TGTGCCAGCAGTGATTGGGGGGACAACACCGGGGAGCTGTTTTTT. The chain is built from TRBV25-1 and TRBJ2-2, with D possibly TRBD2 on 6 matching bases. Trimming cost V 3 bases and J 2 bases, with 10 bases left between them. There are 15 residues in the CDR3. Per the germline V gene, CDR1 is MGHDK and CDR2 is SYGVNS.

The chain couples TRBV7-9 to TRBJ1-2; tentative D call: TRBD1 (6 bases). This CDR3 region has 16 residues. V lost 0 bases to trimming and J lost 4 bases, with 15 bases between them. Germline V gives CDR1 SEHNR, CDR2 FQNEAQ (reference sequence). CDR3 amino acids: CASSLAQGTLGYGYTF. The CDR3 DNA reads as TGTGCCAGCAGCTTAGCACAGGGTACCTTGGGCTATGGCTACACCTTC.

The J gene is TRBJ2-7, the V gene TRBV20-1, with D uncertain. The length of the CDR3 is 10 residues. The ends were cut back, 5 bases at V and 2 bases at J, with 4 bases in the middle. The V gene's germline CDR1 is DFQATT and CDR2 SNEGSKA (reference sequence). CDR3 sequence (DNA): TGCAGTGCTGGACCCTACGAGCAGTACTTC. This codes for CSAGPYEQYF.

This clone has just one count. The CDR3 coding sequence is TGTGCCAGCAGTTTAAAGGGCGTTAGGGTTGGATCACCCCTCCACTTT. It is translated as CASSLKGVRVGSPLHF. The chain has TRBV27 and TRBJ1-6; D remains ambiguous. The CDR3 sequence is 16 residues long. Trimming took off 2 bases at V and 10 bases at J, with 18 bases between the two ends. Germline V gene data show CDR1 as MNHEY and CDR2 as SMNVEV (reference sequence).

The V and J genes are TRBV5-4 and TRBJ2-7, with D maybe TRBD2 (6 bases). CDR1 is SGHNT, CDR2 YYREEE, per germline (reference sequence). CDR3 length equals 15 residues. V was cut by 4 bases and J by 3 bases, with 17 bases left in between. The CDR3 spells CASSPPGDQYYEQYF. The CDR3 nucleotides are TGTGCCAGCAGCCCCCCGGGAGACCAGTACTACGAGCAGTACTTC.

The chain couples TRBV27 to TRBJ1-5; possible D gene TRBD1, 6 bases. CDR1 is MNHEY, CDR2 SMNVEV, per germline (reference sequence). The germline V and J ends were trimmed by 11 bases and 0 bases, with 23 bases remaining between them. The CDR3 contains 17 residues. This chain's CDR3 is CAGSGTPKCYSNQPQHF. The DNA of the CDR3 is TGTGCCGGGTCGGGGACACCGAAATGTTATAGCAATCAGCCCCAGCATTTT.

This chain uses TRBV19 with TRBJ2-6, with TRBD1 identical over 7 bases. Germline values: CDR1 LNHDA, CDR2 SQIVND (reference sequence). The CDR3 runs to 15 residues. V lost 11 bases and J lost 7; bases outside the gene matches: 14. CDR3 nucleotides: TGTGCCTCTACGACTCGACAGGGCAGCGCCAACGTCCTGACTTTC. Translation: CASTTRQGSANVLTF. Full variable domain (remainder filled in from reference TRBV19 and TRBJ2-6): DGGITQSPKYLFRKEGQNVTLSCEQNLNHDAMYWYRQDPGQGLRLIYYSQIVNDFQKGDIAEGYSVSREKKESFPLTVTSAQKNPTAFYLCASTTRQGSANVLTFGAGSRLTVL.

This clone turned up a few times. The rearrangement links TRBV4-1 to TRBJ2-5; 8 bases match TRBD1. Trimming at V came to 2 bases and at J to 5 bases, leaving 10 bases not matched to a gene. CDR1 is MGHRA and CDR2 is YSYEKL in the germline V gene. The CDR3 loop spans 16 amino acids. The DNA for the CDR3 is TGCGCCAGCAGCCAAACTAAGACAGGGGTTCGCGAGACCCAGTACTTC. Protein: CASSQTKTGVRETQYF.

CDR3 nucleotides: TGTGCCAGCAGCCAGGGGAGTCAGGGCCCCTACGAGCAGTACTTC. This translates into CASSQGSQGPYEQYF. The chain has TRBV7-8 and TRBJ2-7; a possible D gene is TRBD1 (6 bases). Germline-derived CDR1 and CDR2 are SGHVS and FQNEAQ. Trimming shortened V by 5 bases and J by 2 bases, and 16 bases separated the two germline ends. This CDR3 has 15 amino acids.

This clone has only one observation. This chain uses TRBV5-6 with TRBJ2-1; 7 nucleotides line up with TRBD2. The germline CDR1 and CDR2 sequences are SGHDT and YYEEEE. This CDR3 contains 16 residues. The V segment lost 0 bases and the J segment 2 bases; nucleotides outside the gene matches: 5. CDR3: CASSLDPGGTYNEQFF. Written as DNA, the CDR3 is TGTGCCAGCAGCTTGGATCCGGGAGGCACCTACAATGAGCAGTTCTTC. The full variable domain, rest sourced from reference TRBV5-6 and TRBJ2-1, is DAGVTQSPTHLIKTRGQQVTLRCSPKSGHDTVSWYQQALGQGPQFIFQYYEEEERQRGNFPDRFSGHQFPNYSSELNVNALLLGDSALYLCASSLDPGGTYNEQFFGPGTRLTVL.

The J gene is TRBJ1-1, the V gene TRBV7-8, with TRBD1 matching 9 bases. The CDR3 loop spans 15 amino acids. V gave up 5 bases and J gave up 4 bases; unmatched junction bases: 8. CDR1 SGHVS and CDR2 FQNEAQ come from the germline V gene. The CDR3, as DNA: TGTGCCAGCAGCCAGCACGGGACAGGGCGCACTGAAGCTTTCTTT. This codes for CASSQHGTGRTEAFF.

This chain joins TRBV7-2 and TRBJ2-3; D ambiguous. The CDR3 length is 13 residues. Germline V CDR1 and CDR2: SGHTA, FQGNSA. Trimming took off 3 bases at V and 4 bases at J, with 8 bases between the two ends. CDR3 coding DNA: TGTGCCAGCAGCTTCACCCGTTCAGATACGCAGTATTTT. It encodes CASSFTRSDTQYF.

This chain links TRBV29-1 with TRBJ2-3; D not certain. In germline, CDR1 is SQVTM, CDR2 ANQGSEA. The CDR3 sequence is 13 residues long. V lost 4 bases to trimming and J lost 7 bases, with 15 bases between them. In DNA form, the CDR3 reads TGCAGCGTTGGGGCGGTGTTTGTGTATACGCAGTATTTT. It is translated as CSVGAVFVYTQYF.

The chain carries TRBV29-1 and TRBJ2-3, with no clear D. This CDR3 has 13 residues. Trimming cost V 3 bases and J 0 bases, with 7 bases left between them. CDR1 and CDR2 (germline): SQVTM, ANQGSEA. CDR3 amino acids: CSVDSQSTDTQYF. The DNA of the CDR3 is TGCAGCGTTGATAGTCAGAGCACAGATACGCAGTATTTT.

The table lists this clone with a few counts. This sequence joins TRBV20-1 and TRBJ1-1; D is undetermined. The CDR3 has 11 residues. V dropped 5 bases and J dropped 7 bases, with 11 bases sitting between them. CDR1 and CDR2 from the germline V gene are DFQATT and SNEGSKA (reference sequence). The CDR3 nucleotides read TGCAGTGCTCTCGGAGGAGGTGAAGCTTTCTTT. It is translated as CSALGGGEAFF.

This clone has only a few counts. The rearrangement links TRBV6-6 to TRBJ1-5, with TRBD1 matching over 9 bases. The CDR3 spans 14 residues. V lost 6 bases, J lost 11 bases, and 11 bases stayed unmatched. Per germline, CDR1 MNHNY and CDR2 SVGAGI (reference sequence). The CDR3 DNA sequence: TGTGCCAGCAGGGGACAGGGCTACCCCTCAGCCCAGCATTTT. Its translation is CASRGQGYPSAQHF.

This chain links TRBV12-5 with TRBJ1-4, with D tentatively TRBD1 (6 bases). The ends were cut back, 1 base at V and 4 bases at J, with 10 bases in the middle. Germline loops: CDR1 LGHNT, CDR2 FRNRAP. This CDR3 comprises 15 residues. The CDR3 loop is CASGLEGGFNEKLFF. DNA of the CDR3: TGTGCTAGTGGTTTGGAAGGGGGTTTTAATGAAAAACTGTTTTTT.

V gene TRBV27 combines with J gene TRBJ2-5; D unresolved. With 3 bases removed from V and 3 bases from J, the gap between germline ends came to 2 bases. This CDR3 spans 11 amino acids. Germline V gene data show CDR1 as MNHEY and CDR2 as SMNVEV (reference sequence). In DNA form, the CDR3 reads TGTGCCAGCAGTTTCAAAGAGACCCAGTACTTC. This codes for CASSFKETQYF.

Here the CDR3 reads CASSLLIGQYNEQFF. The CDR3 coding sequence is TGTGCCAGCAGCTTATTGATCGGACAGTACAATGAGCAGTTCTTC. V gene TRBV7-3 combines with J gene TRBJ2-1; maybe TRBD1 (6 bases). The V gene's germline CDR1 is SGHTA and CDR2 FQGTGA. Trimming left V 2 bases short and J 4 bases short, with 12 bases between. CDR3 length: 15 amino acids.

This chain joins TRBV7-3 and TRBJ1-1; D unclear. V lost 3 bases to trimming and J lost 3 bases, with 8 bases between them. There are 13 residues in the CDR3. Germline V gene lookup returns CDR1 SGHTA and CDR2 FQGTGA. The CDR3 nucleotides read TGTGCCAGCAGCTTCCTTGGGGACACTGAAGCTTTCTTT. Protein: CASSFLGDTEAFF.

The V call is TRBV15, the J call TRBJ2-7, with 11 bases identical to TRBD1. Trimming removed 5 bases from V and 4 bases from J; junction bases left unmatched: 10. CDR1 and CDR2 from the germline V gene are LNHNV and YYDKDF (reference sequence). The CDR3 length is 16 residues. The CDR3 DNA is TGTGCCACCAGCCCGGGACAGGGGGGTTCGCGATACGAGCAGTACTTC. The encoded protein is CATSPGQGGSRYEQYF.

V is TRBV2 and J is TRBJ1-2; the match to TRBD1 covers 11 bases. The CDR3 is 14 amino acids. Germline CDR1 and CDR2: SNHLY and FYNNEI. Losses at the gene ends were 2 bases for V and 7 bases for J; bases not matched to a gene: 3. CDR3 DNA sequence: TGTGCCAGCAGTGAAAGGGACAGGGGGGTTGGCTACACCTTC. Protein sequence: CASSERDRGVGYTF.

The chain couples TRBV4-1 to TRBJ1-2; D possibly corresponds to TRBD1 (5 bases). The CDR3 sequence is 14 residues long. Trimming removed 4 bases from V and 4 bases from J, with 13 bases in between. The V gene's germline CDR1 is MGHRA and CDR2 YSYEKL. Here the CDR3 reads CASSRGGDGYGYTF. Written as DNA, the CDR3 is TGCGCCAGCAGCCGAGGCGGGGACGGCTATGGCTACACCTTC.

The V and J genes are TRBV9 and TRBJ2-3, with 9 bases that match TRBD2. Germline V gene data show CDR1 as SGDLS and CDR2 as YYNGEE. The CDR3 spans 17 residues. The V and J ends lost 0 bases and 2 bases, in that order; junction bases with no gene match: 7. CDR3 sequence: CASSVDPAGGVTDTQYF. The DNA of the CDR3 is TGTGCCAGCAGCGTAGACCCAGCGGGGGGCGTCACAGATACGCAGTATTTT.

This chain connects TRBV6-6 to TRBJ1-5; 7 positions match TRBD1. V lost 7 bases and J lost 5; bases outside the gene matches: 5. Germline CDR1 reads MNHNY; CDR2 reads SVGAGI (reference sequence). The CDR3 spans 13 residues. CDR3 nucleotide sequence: TGTGCCAGCAAAACCGGGACAGATCAGCCCCAGCATTTT. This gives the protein CASKTGTDQPQHF.